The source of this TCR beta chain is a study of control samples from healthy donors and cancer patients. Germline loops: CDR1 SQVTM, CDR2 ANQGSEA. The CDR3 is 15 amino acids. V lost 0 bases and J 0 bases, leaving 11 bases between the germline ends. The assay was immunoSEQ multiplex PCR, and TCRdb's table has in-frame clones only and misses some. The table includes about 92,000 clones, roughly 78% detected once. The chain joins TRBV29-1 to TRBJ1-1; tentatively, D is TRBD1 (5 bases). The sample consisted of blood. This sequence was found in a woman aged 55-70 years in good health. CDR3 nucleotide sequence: TGCAGCGTTGAAGATCGGGCAGGGATGAACACTGAAGCTTTCTTT. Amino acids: CSVEDRAGMNTEAFF.